One sample yielded the 30 T cell receptor beta chains listed below, sequenced in a study of tumor-infiltrating lymphocytes in oesophageal squamous cell carcinoma. Each CDR3 protein is one row after TCRdb ran MiXCR on the PCR reads. The sample yields 10,000 to 15,000 distinct CDR3 sequences, approximately 50% seen once. The sample comprised normal esophageal tissue next to the tumor. The receptors come from a male donor with esophageal squamous cell carcinoma.

As to this clonotype: A clone one base away is much larger, so this may be a read error. The CDR3 end shows no conserved phenylalanine or tryptophan, and so a read error is likely. The CDR3 spells CASSRTTSGRGETQYL. In nucleotides, the CDR3 is TGTGCCAGCAGTCGGACGACTAGCGGGAGGGGGGAGACCCAGTACTTG. The V call is TRBV6-8, the J call TRBJ2-5, with TRBD2 matching 14 bases. Trimming at V came to 5 bases and at J to 5 bases, leaving 7 bases not matched to a gene. In germline, CDR1 is MNHGY, CDR2 SAAAGT. This CDR3 contains 16 residues.

This clonotype was seen a handful of times. The rearrangement links TRBV7-2 to TRBJ2-1; possibly TRBD1 or TRBD2 for D (5 bases each). With the DNA end fitting TRBJ2-7 better, the J assignment may be wrong. CDR3 length: 17 amino acids. Germline V lookup: CDR1 SGHTA, CDR2 FQGNSA. The CDR3 sequence: CASSLGGTHLPSYEQYF. The CDR3 nucleotides are TGTGCCAGCAGCTTAGGTGGGACCCACCTACCCAGCTACGAGCAGTACTTC.

The chain couples TRBV7-3 to TRBJ2-1; 8 positions agree with TRBD1. The ends lost 4 bases at V and 10 bases at J; junction bases unmatched: 6. This CDR3 is 13 amino acids long. From germline, CDR1 is SGHTA and CDR2 FQGTGA. CDR3 residues: CASSSPDREEQFF. The CDR3 coding sequence is TGTGCCAGCAGCTCCCCGGACAGGGAAGAGCAGTTCTTC.

The rearrangement links TRBV7-2 to TRBJ1-3; D ambiguous. CDR1 and CDR2 (germline): SGHTA, FQGNSA. The CDR3 spans 12 residues. V lost 3 bases to trimming and J lost 4 bases, with 4 bases between them. The CDR3 loop reads CASSFPGNTIYF. CDR3 nucleotide sequence: TGTGCCAGCAGCTTTCCCGGAAACACCATATATTTT.

This clonotype has only a few counts. The V gene is TRBV7-9, the J gene TRBJ2-2; possible D gene TRBD2, 6 bases. Trimming took 3 bases from V and 0 from J, leaving 11 bases between them. From germline, CDR1 is SEHNR and CDR2 FQNEAQ (reference sequence). CDR3 length: 16 amino acids. CDR3 DNA sequence: TGTGCCAGCAGCTTTGGAGCGGGCACGAACACCGGGGAGCTGTTTTTT. Protein sequence: CASSFGAGTNTGELFF.

As DNA, the CDR3 is TGTGCCAGCAGTAATACCGGACAGGGTTGGAATGAGCAGTTCTTC. The encoded protein is CASSNTGQGWNEQFF. This chain links TRBV28 with TRBJ2-4, with 8 bases identical to TRBD1. The J call may not be correct, given that the DNA end is closer to TRBJ2-1. Germline values: CDR1 MDHEN, CDR2 SYDVKM. CDR3 length: 15 amino acids.

This chain joins TRBV7-4 and TRBJ2-7, with D perhaps TRBD1 (6 bases). The CDR3 spans 14 residues. V lost 2 bases, J lost 3 bases, and 11 bases lay in between. Germline loops: CDR1 SGHVT, CDR2 SQSDAQ. CDR3 protein: CASSLSGGGYEQYF. The DNA of the CDR3 is TGTGCCAGCAGCTTAAGTGGGGGCGGCTACGAGCAGTACTTC.

This clonotype was detected only once. The chain has TRBV12-3 or TRBV12-4 and TRBJ2-4, with TRBD2 identical over 10 bases. The J call is uncertain, as TRBJ2-7 better fits the DNA end. The CDR3 totals 14 residues. CDR3 coding DNA: TGTGCCAGCAGTTTCAGCGGGGGGGCCTACGAGCAGTACTTC. It encodes CASSFSGGAYEQYF.

A single count supports this clonotype. The genes are TRBV7-3 and TRBJ2-6; 11 nucleotides line up with TRBD1. Germline CDR1 is SGHTA and CDR2 is FQGTGA. This CDR3 is built from 19 residues. After removal of 0 bases from V and 0 bases from J, the junction contained 4 bases not matched to a gene. The DNA for the CDR3 is TGTGCCAGCAGCTTAACCGGGACAGGGGGTAGCTCTGGGGCCAACGTCCTGACTTTC. It yields the protein CASSLTGTGGSSGANVLTF.

This clonotype was counted at least ten times. The chain combines TRBV5-6 with TRBJ2-5; D not resolved. Trimming stripped 3 bases from V and 2 bases from J, with 11 bases between. Germline V lookup: CDR1 SGHDT, CDR2 YYEEEE. The CDR3 is made up of 14 amino acids. CDR3 residues: CASSSPPHQETQYF. The CDR3 region has the DNA TGTGCCAGCAGCTCACCACCACATCAAGAGACCCAGTACTTC. Complete variable domain (other parts from reference TRBV5-6 and TRBJ2-5): DAGVTQSPTHLIKTRGQQVTLRCSPKSGHDTVSWYQQALGQGPQFIFQYYEEEERQRGNFPDRFSGHQFPNYSSELNVNALLLGDSALYLCASSSPPHQETQYFGPGTRLLVL.

This sequence joins TRBV5-5 and TRBJ1-4, with D possibly being TRBD1 (5 bases). CDR1 is SGHKS, CDR2 YYEKEE, per germline (reference sequence). Trimming removed 2 bases at V and 2 bases at J, with 19 bases between. This CDR3 region has 18 residues. In nucleotides, the CDR3 is TGTGCCAGCAGCTTCCTCTTCGGGGGAGGGGTGACTAATGAAAAACTGTTTTTT. Translating gives CASSFLFGGGVTNEKLFF.

The sample holds a few counts of this clonotype. This rearrangement joins TRBV7-2 to TRBJ2-5, with 11 bases lining up with TRBD2. Trimming removed 5 bases from V and 11 bases from J; junction bases left unmatched: 13. This CDR3 comprises 15 residues. CDR1 SGHTA and CDR2 FQGNSA come from the germline V gene. Here the CDR3 DNA reads TGTGCCAGCAGCACCCGGACTAGCGGGTACAATGAGCAGTACTTC. Translation: CASSTRTSGYNEQYF. The full variable domain, completed using reference TRBV7-2 and TRBJ2-5, is GAGVSQSPSNKVTEKGKDVELRCDPISGHTALYWYRQSLGQGLEFLIYFQGNSAPDKSGLPSDRFSAERTGGSVSTLTIQRTQQEDSAVYLCASSTRTSGYNEQYFGPGTRLLVL.

This rearrangement joins TRBV19 to TRBJ2-1; 7 bases map to TRBD2. V trimming: 6 bases; J trimming: 12 bases; junction bases outside the gene matches: 11. Germline assignment: CDR1 LNHDA and CDR2 SQIVND (reference sequence). CDR3 length equals 13 residues. CDR3 protein: CASRSGTISRQFF. In DNA form, the CDR3 reads TGTGCCAGTAGGTCGGGGACTATATCGCGGCAGTTCTTC.

This clonotype was recorded once. The CDR3 here is CASSLTSGIYEQYF. Here the CDR3 DNA reads TGTGCCAGCAGCTTGACTAGCGGGATTTACGAGCAGTACTTC. The chain links TRBV11-1 to TRBJ2-7, with 11 bases identical to TRBD2. This CDR3 is 14 amino acids long. V shed 3 bases, J shed 4 bases, and the junction held 2 bases outside the gene matches. Germline V lookup: CDR1 SGHAT, CDR2 FQDESV (reference sequence).

This clonotype is medium-sized by share. The chain recombines TRBV10-3 with TRBJ2-1; D is uncertain. V was clipped by 6 bases and J by 7 bases, with 7 bases between them. The CDR3 is made up of 11 amino acids. The V gene's germline CDR1 is ENHRY and CDR2 SYGVKD. CDR3: CAIRASNEQFF. The CDR3 DNA reads as TGTGCCATCAGAGCTAGTAATGAGCAGTTCTTC.

The chain employs TRBV7-3 and TRBJ2-3; perhaps TRBD1 as D (6 bases). The length of the CDR3 is 16 residues. The germline gives CDR1 SGHTA, CDR2 FQGTGA. V was cut by 5 bases and J by 0 bases, with 15 bases left in between. In DNA, the CDR3 is TGTGCCAGCAGCGTAGGGTGGACAGTCAGCACAGATACGCAGTATTTT. It codes for CASSVGWTVSTDTQYF.

This chain links TRBV11-2 with TRBJ2-6; D remains unclear. The DNA end is more similar to TRBJ2-1, so the J call may be wrong. CDR1 SGHAT and CDR2 FQNNGV come from the germline V gene. The CDR3 extends over 16 amino acids. Here the CDR3 reads CASSSPPRPRYNEQFF. DNA for the CDR3: TGTGCCAGCAGCTCCCCCCCTCGACCCAGATACAATGAGCAGTTCTTC.

The V and J genes are TRBV28 and TRBJ2-7; D ambiguous. The DNA matches TRBJ1-2 better at its end, which makes the J call doubtful. The CDR3 sequence is 15 residues long. Germline V lookup: CDR1 MDHEN, CDR2 SYDVKM. CDR3 DNA sequence: TGTGCCAGCAGTTTAGGATGGCACGGAGGTCGGGGCTACACCTTC. Translating it yields CASSLGWHGGRGYTF.

This clonotype ranks as medium-sized (0.01 to 0.1%). This chain connects TRBV6-1 to TRBJ2-3; 8 nucleotides match TRBD1. V trimming: 5 bases; J trimming: 0 bases; junction bases outside the gene matches: 4. The CDR3 extends over 15 amino acids. CDR1 is MNHNS and CDR2 is SASEGT in the germline V gene. The DNA for the CDR3 is TGTGCCAGCAGTAGACAGGGGCGAAGCACAGATACGCAGTATTTT. This translates into CASSRQGRSTDTQYF.

The V gene is TRBV6-1, the J gene TRBJ2-4; TRBD1 matches at 7 bases. The J call may be incorrect, as the DNA end agrees better with TRBJ2-7. The CDR3 extends over 14 amino acids. Per germline, CDR1 MNHNS and CDR2 SASEGT. The CDR3 nucleotides read TGTGCCAGCAGAACCGACAGGGAATCCTACGAGCAGTACTTC. It translates to CASRTDRESYEQYF.

Turning to this clonotype: A much larger clone differs by one base, so this may be a read error. The V gene is TRBV3-1, the J gene TRBJ2-7; 9 positions agree with TRBD2. CDR1 and CDR2 from the germline V gene are LGHDT and YNNKEL (reference sequence). With V trimmed by 4 bases and J by 7 bases, 11 bases remained unmatched. This CDR3 region has 15 residues. The CDR3 coding sequence is TGTGCCAGCAGCCGGACCGGGACTAGCCTCAATGAGCAGTACTTC. This translates into CASSRTGTSLNEQYF.

This clonotype was seen just once. The chain is built from TRBV7-6 and TRBJ2-1, with 14 bases lining up with TRBD2. The trim removed 4 bases at V and 8 bases at J, leaving 10 bases unmatched. The CDR3 is 17 residues long. Germline CDR1 is SGHVS and CDR2 is FNYEAQ. The CDR3 DNA reads TGTGCCAGCAGCTCCGGACTAGCGGGAGGCCCTTTCGATGAGCAGTTCTTC. This sequence encodes CASSSGLAGGPFDEQFF.

This sequence joins TRBV7-2 and TRBJ2-7; D gene ambiguous. Gene TRBJ1-2 matches the end of the DNA better, so the J call may be wrong. The germline CDR1 and CDR2 sequences are SGHTA and FQGNSA. The CDR3 consists of 16 residues. The CDR3 region has the DNA TGTGCCAGCAGCTACGGTGACGCTAGTGTCGTGGGTGGCTACACCTTC. Amino acid sequence: CASSYGDASVVGGYTF.

This clonotype showed up just a few times. The V and J genes are TRBV7-2 and TRBJ2-5, with 10 bases that match TRBD2. V gave up 5 bases and J gave up 11 bases; unmatched junction bases: 14. Per the germline V gene, CDR1 is SGHTA and CDR2 is FQGNSA. This CDR3 has 15 amino acids. In DNA, the CDR3 is TGTGCCAGCAGCGTCACTAGCGGGGTTAACAATGAGCAGTACTTC. As protein: CASSVTSGVNNEQYF.

The table lists this clonotype with many counts. CDR3 nucleotides: TGCGCCAGCAAAGGGGGCCAAGAGACCCAGTACTTC. Protein sequence: CASKGGQETQYF. The rearrangement links TRBV10-2 to TRBJ2-5; tentatively, D is TRBD1 (6 bases). This CDR3 region has 12 residues. CDR1 and CDR2 (germline): WSHSY, SAAADI. V lost 7 bases to trimming and J lost 1 base, with 7 bases between them.

This clonotype was observed a few times. This sequence joins TRBV4-2 and TRBJ1-5, with D possibly TRBD1 on 6 matching bases. V lost 0 bases to trimming and J lost 7 bases, with 16 bases between them. This CDR3 is 16 amino acids long. From germline, CDR1 is LGHNA and CDR2 YNFKEQ. The CDR3 here is CASSQEGSGVLQPQHF. CDR3 in DNA: TGTGCCAGCAGCCAAGAAGGTTCAGGGGTTCTACAGCCCCAGCATTTT.

This clonotype was seen at least ten times. Because the CDR3 is missing its conserved closing phenylalanine or tryptophan, this is likely a read error. It is unclear where the CDR3 begins or ends on the DNA, so no DNA is shown, and the CDR3 is as TCRdb lists it. The rearrangement joins TRBV7-2 to TRBJ2-6; the D call TRBD2 from the table was never checked on the DNA. The CDR3 is 9 amino acids in total, end residues counted. Germline V lookup: CDR1 SGHTA, CDR2 FQGNSA. The CDR3 is CASSLRTSG.

This clonotype was detected only once. The V gene is TRBV5-3, the J gene TRBJ2-5, with 8 bases identical to TRBD2. TRBV5-3 is noted as an ORF with a role that remains uncertain. V shed 8 bases and J 5 bases; nucleotides not matched to a gene: 20. The CDR3 has 17 amino acids. CDR3 loop: CASSPEGRGAYGETQYF. CDR3 in DNA: TGTGCCAGCAGCCCCGAAGGGCGGGGGGCCTACGGGGAGACCCAGTACTTC.

By frequency in the sample, this clonotype is medium-sized. This rearrangement joins TRBV7-9 to TRBJ2-1, with 11 bases lining up with TRBD2. Germline trimming cut 8 bases from V and 5 bases from J; bases unmatched to any gene: 11. The CDR3 is 16 amino acids. The germline V gene encodes CDR1 SEHNR and CDR2 FQNEAQ (reference sequence). As DNA, the CDR3 is TGTGCCAGCGCCCCGGATAGCGGGGGGGGAAACAATGAGCAGTTCTTC. Protein product: CASAPDSGGGNNEQFF.

The rearrangement links TRBV6-1 to TRBJ1-3; the D gene is possibly TRBD1 (5 bases). This CDR3 spans 14 amino acids. V was cut by 11 bases and J by 0 bases, with 14 bases left in between. Germline lookup yields CDR1 MNHNS and CDR2 SASEGT. The CDR3 here is CAVGTRFSGNTIYF. Here the CDR3 DNA reads TGTGCCGTCGGGACGCGCTTCTCTGGAAACACCATATATTTT.